This paragraph reports one T cell receptor (beta chain). Its antigen is not identified. Sequenced by immunoSEQ multiplex PCR; TCRdb stores in-frame clones only, minus some. The sample has roughly 120,000 clones, 70% to 90% seen once; the top ten hold under 1.5%. These data originate in a study of cytomegalovirus exposure and HLA in healthy donors. Study-level findings and limits: TCR clusters originating in the first cohort tended to co-occur in the roughly 120 validation repertoires, according to a later analysis. For cytomegalovirus status, the classifier reportedly gave diagnoses with high specificity and sensitivity. Some TCR beta chains (roughly 150 of them) were listed as cytomegalovirus-associated.

The source is a woman in her thirties in good health and CMV-seropositive. Sequencing was carried out using PBMCs.

The CDR3 region has the DNA TGCGCCAGCAGTGAGCCGACTAGTCCCAATGAGCAGTTCTTC. Its translation: CASSEPTSPNEQFF. V gene TRBV10-2 combines with J gene TRBJ2-1; TRBD2 might be the D (6 bases). Looked up from germline, CDR1 is WSHSY and CDR2 is SAAADI. The CDR3 loop spans 14 amino acids. V shed 2 bases and J shed 6 bases, with 11 bases lying between them.